What follows is one T cell receptor (beta chain) and its context. Methods used by the authors: Estimation of nucleated cell counts relied on the amplification of reference gene primers. TCRdb's copy holds only in-frame clones and misses some; the assay was immunoSEQ multiplex PCR. That table supplies the V and J calls and clone size; D and trimming were determined from the DNA. This repertoire shows around 120,000 clones, approximately 80% found once; its top ten account for approximately 22%. The data originate from a study of blood T cell repertoires in COVID-19. On the study more broadly: Acute-phase and convalescent COVID-19 samples originated in the United States, Italy and Spain. T cells, B-cell-depleted T cells, or PBMCs supplied cDNA or gDNA.

Per germline, CDR1 MNHEY and CDR2 SVGAGI. Trimming took 6 bases from V and 7 from J, leaving 16 bases between them. The CDR3 totals 14 residues. The rearrangement links TRBV6-5 to TRBJ1-5; weak D call: TRBD1 (6 bases). The TCR was taken from an older man with active or convalescent COVID-19. The sequencing sample was made of peripheral blood. The CDR3 reads CASSDWQGKQPQHF. CDR3 bases: TGTGCCAGCAGCGATTGGCAGGGGAAACAGCCCCAGCATTTT.